This T cell receptor beta chain comes out of a study of T-cell memory formation after mild COVID-19. CDR3 size: 15 residues. Germline values: CDR1 SGHVS, CDR2 FNYEAQ. Trimming took off 5 bases at V and 3 bases at J, with 17 bases between the two ends. The table lists this clonotype with many counts. TCRdb reanalysed the 5' RACE reads using MiXCR and keeps one entry per CDR3 protein. The table has 110,000 to 150,000 distinct CDR3 sequences, around 15% seen once. Sequencing was performed on PBMCs or a T cell subset sorted from them (not recorded which). The sequence came from an adult woman who had mild COVID-19 (a few samples of this study predate the infection). Cell type and time point are not known. The rearrangement links TRBV7-6 to TRBJ2-7, with D uncertain. Here the CDR3 reads CASSPFENLNYEQYF. The CDR3 DNA reads as TGTGCCAGCAGCCCCTTCGAGAATCTCAACTACGAGCAGTACTTC.